Listed below are T cell receptor beta chains from one sample, sequenced in a study of regulatory T cells in long-lasting Graves disease. TCRdb reprocessed the multiplex PCR reads with MiXCR, giving one entry per CDR3 protein. The data contain 400,000 to 550,000 distinct CDR3 sequences, roughly 15% of them singletons. These data also formed part of another study, on T cells in Graves' hyperthyroidism and ophthalmopathy.

The sample was peripheral blood mononuclear cells (PBMCs), taken at new diagnosis, from a patient treated with antithyroid drugs. Every receptor here comes from a woman younger than 30 with Graves disease. Both conserved end residues are trimmed from each CDR3. Fields, in order: CDR3 protein, clone size, V gene, J gene. Clone sizes are given selectively: once, few, many, or a class where the clone is expanded.

CDR3aa: ASGGLAGLSSYEQY; abundance: many; v_gene: TRBV2; j_gene: TRBJ2-7
CDR3aa: ASSPGYASTEAF; abundance: few; v_gene: TRBV7-3; j_gene: TRBJ1-1
CDR3aa: ASSLGSSGTDTQY; abundance: many; v_gene: TRBV7-9; j_gene: TRBJ2-3
CDR3aa: ATSRGAEETQY; abundance: many; v_gene: TRBV15; j_gene: TRBJ2-5
CDR3aa: ASSFETGGYEQY; abundance: many; v_gene: TRBV11-2; j_gene: TRBJ2-7
CDR3aa: ASSLGLGLYEQY; abundance: many; v_gene: TRBV11-1; j_gene: TRBJ2-7
CDR3aa: ASSFNPGGNQPQH; abundance: .; v_gene: TRBV12-3/TRBV12-4; j_gene: TRBJ1-5
CDR3aa: AAKGQGAFTGELF; abundance: .; v_gene: TRBV7-9; j_gene: TRBJ2-2
CDR3aa: ASKMDRVISGYT; abundance: .; v_gene: TRBV28; j_gene: TRBJ1-2
CDR3aa: SARESLAGYNEQF; abundance: many; v_gene: TRBV20-1; j_gene: TRBJ2-1
CDR3aa: ASSLELRGRANEQF; abundance: many; v_gene: TRBV5-1; j_gene: TRBJ2-1
CDR3aa: ASSFPNGLAGQETQY; abundance: many; v_gene: TRBV28; j_gene: TRBJ2-5
CDR3aa: SVTDSNQPQH; abundance: many; v_gene: TRBV20-1; j_gene: TRBJ1-5
CDR3aa: ASSRDAYEQY; abundance: many; v_gene: TRBV6-1; j_gene: TRBJ2-7
CDR3aa: ASRLRDILAGAFSSYNEQF; abundance: many; v_gene: TRBV12-3/TRBV12-4; j_gene: TRBJ2-1
CDR3aa: ASSPRTGPTTYEQY; abundance: .; v_gene: TRBV7-9; j_gene: TRBJ2-7
CDR3aa: ASSWSRETQY; abundance: many; v_gene: TRBV7-2; j_gene: TRBJ2-5
CDR3aa: ASRDSSDSYEQY; abundance: .; v_gene: TRBV27; j_gene: TRBJ2-7
CDR3aa: ASSGRVGGETQY; abundance: few; v_gene: TRBV7-6; j_gene: TRBJ2-5
CDR3aa: ATSRGGLAAYNEQF; abundance: few; v_gene: TRBV15; j_gene: TRBJ2-1
CDR3aa: ASSMIRAGRTNVLT; abundance: few; v_gene: TRBV19; j_gene: TRBJ2-6
CDR3aa: ASSSHSRGGKGNEQF; abundance: many; v_gene: TRBV28; j_gene: TRBJ2-1
CDR3aa: ASSLAAGQKNIQY; abundance: many; v_gene: TRBV7-2; j_gene: TRBJ2-4
CDR3aa: SARFEEGVNEQF; abundance: .; v_gene: TRBV20-1; j_gene: TRBJ2-1
CDR3aa: ASSLSEGAGGANVLT; abundance: .; v_gene: TRBV7-9; j_gene: TRBJ2-6
CDR3aa: ASSQNRGEQF; abundance: .; v_gene: TRBV4-1; j_gene: TRBJ2-1
CDR3aa: ASSLPSHEQF; abundance: many; v_gene: TRBV28; j_gene: TRBJ2-1
CDR3aa: ASSYSYPYAAALQETQY; abundance: .; v_gene: TRBV6-5; j_gene: TRBJ2-5
CDR3aa: ASSLTVGNQPQH; abundance: many; v_gene: TRBV7-2; j_gene: TRBJ1-5
CDR3aa: ASSYVLAGASTDTQY; abundance: few; v_gene: TRBV6-2/TRBV6-3; j_gene: TRBJ2-3
CDR3aa: ASSPRPNPEAF; abundance: many; v_gene: TRBV28; j_gene: TRBJ1-1
CDR3aa: ASSPRGGHEQY; abundance: few; v_gene: TRBV27; j_gene: TRBJ2-7
CDR3aa: ASRVLAEFSYEQY; abundance: few; v_gene: TRBV6-1; j_gene: TRBJ2-7
CDR3aa: ASSPLTMNTEAF; abundance: many; v_gene: TRBV6-2/TRBV6-3; j_gene: TRBJ1-1
CDR3aa: ASSFQGGTSGSSDTQY; abundance: .; v_gene: TRBV4-2; j_gene: TRBJ2-3
CDR3aa: SAREYGLAGATQY; abundance: few; v_gene: TRBV20-1; j_gene: TRBJ2-5
CDR3aa: ASSSRGPDNSPLH; abundance: few; v_gene: TRBV6-5; j_gene: TRBJ1-6
CDR3aa: ASGGQANEKLF; abundance: few; v_gene: TRBV12-3/TRBV12-4; j_gene: TRBJ1-4
CDR3aa: ASSAYLQGPGTEAF; abundance: many; v_gene: TRBV2; j_gene: TRBJ1-1
CDR3aa: ASRRDGGGSPLH; abundance: .; v_gene: TRBV28; j_gene: TRBJ1-6
CDR3aa: ASSQGISYEQY; abundance: .; v_gene: TRBV14; j_gene: TRBJ2-7
CDR3aa: ASSPTRVVHSPLH; abundance: .; v_gene: TRBV16; j_gene: TRBJ1-6
CDR3aa: ASSVGLASEQF; abundance: .; v_gene: TRBV2; j_gene: TRBJ2-1
CDR3aa: ASTLVSPNEQF; abundance: few; v_gene: TRBV28; j_gene: TRBJ2-1
CDR3aa: ANKEPLYGYT; abundance: many; v_gene: TRBV30; j_gene: TRBJ1-2
CDR3aa: ASSLGLVGTDTQY; abundance: .; v_gene: TRBV5-1; j_gene: TRBJ2-3
CDR3aa: ASRTDGYEQY; abundance: .; v_gene: TRBV27; j_gene: TRBJ2-7